This T cell receptor beta chain was identified during a study of T cells in Graves' hyperthyroidism and ophthalmopathy. V lost 5 bases, J lost 4 bases, and 14 bases stayed unmatched. This CDR3 comprises 17 residues. Germline CDR1 is MNHNS and CDR2 is SASEGT. Regions amplified from RNA transcripts were the TCR beta CDR3 regions. During a first-round RT-PCR of the TCR CDR3, the HTBI primer set was used. MiXCR, applied by TCRdb to the multiplex PCR reads, yields one record per CDR3 protein. In the table there are roughly 650,000 distinct CDR3 sequences, more than 15% of which are singletons. The rearrangement links TRBV6-1 to TRBJ2-1; 7 bases line up with TRBD2. The sample consisted of blood. The sequence was collected from a woman aged 40 to 50 with Graves' ophthalmopathy. The CDR3 loop reads CASSRDYFSGPYNEQFF. The DNA for the CDR3 is TGTGCCAGCAGTCGGGACTACTTCTCGGGCCCGTACAATGAGCAGTTCTTC.